This T cell receptor (beta chain) was identified during a study of T cell responses to AZD1222 COVID-19 vaccine. About the study: Pooled in the analysis were second doses at about 4 or about 12 weeks. Broader study findings: The donor group comprised mostly white British people and more females; the analysis possibly underestimated clonal diversity. Nearly half of spike-specific TCRs reportedly go after variant regions that carry no mutations.

The germline V and J ends were trimmed by 6 bases and 7 bases, with 10 bases remaining between them. Germline loops: CDR1 ENHRY, CDR2 SYGVKD. This CDR3 comprises 13 residues. Concerning this clone: What it recognizes is unknown.

Generated by immunoSEQ multiplex PCR, the TCRdb table keeps only in-frame clones and is missing some. The table has roughly 100,000 clones, approximately 90% seen once; the top ten hold approximately 2.9%. This clonotype originated in an adult in good health. The chain uses TRBV10-3 and TRBJ1-6, with a tentative D call TRBD1 (6 bases). Sequences were derived from peripheral blood, sampled on day 0 of AZD1222 vaccination. The CDR3 coding sequence is TGTGCCATCAGAGGGGGGCCCAATTCACCCCTCCACTTT. Translating gives CAIRGGPNSPLHF.